Following are 32 T cell receptor beta chains from one sample sequenced in a study of cytomegalovirus exposure and HLA in healthy donors. Data came from immunoSEQ multiplex PCR; TCRdb stores just in-frame clones and leaves some out. This sample yields 150,000 to 200,000 clones, of which about 86% are seen a single time; 5.7% belongs to the top ten. Sequenced input: PBMCs. Source of these receptors: a woman under 40 in good health and CMV-seronegative.

The DNA of the CDR3 is TGTGCCAGCAGGGGGACGCAAGAGACCCAGTACTTC. Residues: CASRGTQETQYF. V is TRBV25-1 and J is TRBJ2-5; the D gene could be TRBD1 or TRBD2 (5 bases each). The CDR3 length is 12 residues. V lost 6 bases and J 2 bases, leaving 7 bases between the germline ends. From germline, CDR1 is MGHDK and CDR2 SYGVNS.

The chain carries TRBV28 and TRBJ1-2, with TRBD1 identical over 10 bases. Germline V gene sequence: CDR1 MDHEN, CDR2 SYDVKM. The CDR3 runs to 15 residues. V lost 7 bases, J lost 7 bases, and 12 bases stayed unmatched. CDR3 sequence: CASTKPGTGVGGYTF. CDR3 nucleotides: TGTGCCAGCACTAAACCCGGGACAGGGGTTGGTGGCTACACCTTC.

The chain uses TRBV9 and TRBJ1-3; a possible D gene is TRBD1 (5 bases). The germline V gene has CDR1 SGDLS and CDR2 YYNGEE. V lost 3 bases, J lost 4 bases, and 20 bases lay in between. CDR3 size: 17 residues. CDR3 protein: CASSETFTGTEGNTIYF. The CDR3 nucleotides are TGTGCCAGCAGCGAAACGTTCACCGGGACGGAAGGAAACACCATATATTTT.

V is TRBV6-7 and J is TRBJ1-4; TRBD1 might be the D (6 bases). TRBV6-7 is an open reading frame whose function is uncertain. The CDR3 totals 19 residues. V dropped 10 bases and J dropped 7 bases, with 34 bases sitting between them. In DNA, the CDR3 is TGTGCCATCACGAAAGAAGACCGGGACACGGACGTGAGTGGTGAAAAACTGTTTTTT. Protein product: CAITKEDRDTDVSGEKLFF.

The rearrangement links TRBV4-1 to TRBJ1-3, with 10 bases that match TRBD1. The V and J ends lost 4 bases and 7 bases, in that order; junction bases with no gene match: 4. Germline V gene data show CDR1 as MGHRA and CDR2 as YSYEKL. CDR3 length: 14 residues. The CDR3 DNA sequence: TGCGCCAGCAGCCCCAGACAGGGGGCGAACACCATATATTTT. This translates into CASSPRQGANTIYF.

The chain employs TRBV18 and TRBJ1-4; TRBD1 might be the D (5 bases). V was clipped by 3 bases and J by 6 bases, with 14 bases between them. Germline-derived CDR1 and CDR2 are KGHSH and LQKENI. The CDR3 loop spans 15 amino acids. The CDR3: CASSPSWGMDEKLFF. The CDR3 DNA reads as TGTGCCAGCTCACCGTCTTGGGGGATGGATGAAAAACTGTTTTTT.

The J gene is TRBJ2-7, the V gene TRBV19; D possibly corresponds to TRBD2 (6 bases). Germline V lookup: CDR1 LNHDA, CDR2 SQIVND (reference sequence). Trimming pared 7 bases from V and 6 bases from J, leaving 16 bases between. This CDR3 is 13 amino acids long. CDR3 sequence reads: CASTRTGESEQYF. CDR3 coding DNA: TGTGCCAGTACGAGAACGGGAGAATCCGAGCAGTACTTC.

This clone was detected only once. The chain carries TRBV30 and TRBJ2-3; unclear D gene. CDR1 and CDR2 from the germline V gene are GTSNPN and SVGIG (reference sequence). The CDR3 extends over 11 amino acids. Trimming cost V 0 bases and J 5 bases, with 3 bases left between them. Written as DNA, the CDR3 is TGTGCCTGGAGTGTACAAGATACGCAGTATTTT. This encodes CAWSVQDTQYF.

This sequence joins TRBV27 and TRBJ2-5; TRBD1 might be the D (5 bases). Trimming removed 2 bases from V and 1 base from J, with 11 bases in between. Germline CDR1 is MNHEY and CDR2 is SMNVEV (reference sequence). The CDR3 runs 15 residues. The CDR3: CASSLRGTRQETQYF. CDR3 in DNA: TGTGCCAGCAGTTTAAGGGGTACCCGCCAAGAGACCCAGTACTTC.

This chain uses TRBV19 with TRBJ2-1; the D is unclear. V gave up 3 bases and J gave up 10 bases, with 13 bases separating them. The germline CDR1 and CDR2 sequences are LNHDA and SQIVND (reference sequence). The CDR3 is made up of 13 amino acids. CDR3 sequence: CASSIPPLLEQFF. DNA for the CDR3: TGTGCCAGTAGTATTCCCCCCCTTTTGGAGCAGTTCTTC.

The chain joins TRBV7-8 to TRBJ2-7; D ambiguous. There are 15 residues in the CDR3. The V end was cut by 2 bases, the J end by 0 bases, with 11 bases between. Germline CDR1 is SGHVS and CDR2 is FQNEAQ. DNA for the CDR3: TGTGCCAGCAGCTTATGGTCGGTGAGCTCCTACGAGCAGTACTTC. It translates to CASSLWSVSSYEQYF.

The V call is TRBV6-5, the J call TRBJ2-7, with 13 nucleotides matching TRBD2. The trim removed 8 bases at V and 4 bases at J, leaving 5 bases unmatched. CDR3 size: 14 residues. Germline V lookup: CDR1 MNHEY, CDR2 SVGAGI. The CDR3 spells CASGLLAGGYEQYF. The CDR3 DNA is TGTGCCAGCGGACTACTAGCGGGAGGGTACGAGCAGTACTTC.

The chain links TRBV5-5 to TRBJ2-1; TRBD2 matches 7 bases. This CDR3 is 14 amino acids long. Germline lookup yields CDR1 SGHKS and CDR2 YYEKEE (reference sequence). Trimming cost V 3 bases and J 9 bases; bases outside gene matches: 9. CDR3 nucleotide sequence: TGTGCCAGCAGCTCCGGACTAGTGGGTGGTGAGCAGTTCTTC. Protein sequence: CASSSGLVGGEQFF.

CDR3 loop: CASSYSIEGETEAFF. The CDR3 DNA reads TGTGCCAGCAGTTACTCGATAGAGGGCGAGACTGAAGCTTTCTTT. V and J are TRBV6-5 and TRBJ1-1; no clear D gene. The CDR3 has 15 amino acids. V was pared by 0 bases and J by 5 bases, with 13 bases between. CDR1 and CDR2 from the germline V gene are MNHEY and SVGAGI.

The chain uses TRBV5-1 and TRBJ2-7; TRBD2 matches 7 bases. There are 15 residues in the CDR3. V gave up 7 bases and J gave up 0 bases; unmatched junction bases: 10. Germline CDR1 SGHRS, CDR2 YFSETQ. The CDR3 bases are TGCGCCAGCGGGGATAGCGGGCGCAGCTCCTACGAGCAGTACTTC. It translates to CASGDSGRSSYEQYF.

V is TRBV19 and J is TRBJ2-3, with 9 bases aligning to TRBD2. Germline CDR1 and CDR2: LNHDA and SQIVND (reference sequence). This CDR3 is built from 15 residues. After removal of 3 bases from V and 4 bases from J, the junction contained 5 bases not matched to a gene. CDR3 in amino acids: CASSIFAGGSDTQYF. For the CDR3, the DNA is TGTGCCAGTAGTATCTTCGCGGGAGGGTCAGATACGCAGTATTTT.

V and J are TRBV30 and TRBJ2-7; 8 nucleotides agree with TRBD1. Looked up from germline, CDR1 is GTSNPN and CDR2 is SVGIG (reference sequence). This CDR3 contains 14 residues. V lost 4 bases, J lost 0 bases, and 5 bases stayed unmatched. The CDR3 spells CAWNRDRSSYEQYF. CDR3 in DNA: TGTGCCTGGAACAGGGACAGGAGCTCCTACGAGCAGTACTTC.

The chain recombines TRBV11-2 with TRBJ1-1, with D hard to call. Germline-derived CDR1 and CDR2 are SGHAT and FQNNGV. Trimming pared 3 bases from V and 2 bases from J, leaving 7 bases between. The CDR3 contains 13 residues. The CDR3 DNA reads TGTGCCAGCAGCTTTGGGTTCAACACTGAAGCTTTCTTT. Translating gives CASSFGFNTEAFF. The entire variable domain, with the rest obtained from reference TRBV11-2 and TRBJ1-1, is as follows: EAGVAQSPRYKIIEKRQSVAFWCNPISGHATLYWYQQILGQGPKLLIQFQNNGVVDDSQLPKDRFSAERLKGVDSTLKIQPAKLEDSAVYLCASSFGFNTEAFFGQGTRLTVV.

J is TRBJ1-2 and V is TRBV4-2; 7 nucleotides agree with TRBD1. This CDR3 spans 16 amino acids. CDR1 and CDR2 from the germline V gene are LGHNA and YNFKEQ. V was clipped by 0 bases and J by 6 bases; unmatched bases: 10. The chain's CDR3 is CASSQDSGGTADGYTF. CDR3 DNA sequence: TGTGCCAGCAGCCAAGATTCAGGCGGGACAGCGGATGGCTACACCTTC.

The CDR3 DNA is TGTGCCAGCAGCCAAGGAACTAGGACTAGCGGCTACGAGCAGTACTTC. Amino acid sequence: CASSQGTRTSGYEQYF. V and J are TRBV4-2 and TRBJ2-7; 10 bases map to TRBD2. CDR3 length equals 16 residues. Germline V gene lookup returns CDR1 LGHNA and CDR2 YNFKEQ. Trimming at V came to 1 base and at J to 3 bases, leaving 6 bases not matched to a gene.

The rearrangement links TRBV7-6 to TRBJ2-1, with 8 bases lining up with TRBD1. Germline V gives CDR1 SGHVS, CDR2 FNYEAQ. V shed 5 bases, J shed 7 bases, and the junction held 4 bases outside the gene matches. This CDR3 is 13 amino acids long. In DNA, the CDR3 is TGTGCCAGCAGCCCAGGGGGCTCGAATGAGCAGTTCTTC. This encodes CASSPGGSNEQFF.

This clone was detected only once. The chain has TRBV28 and TRBJ1-2; a weak D match, TRBD1 (5 bases). This CDR3 is built from 14 residues. Deletions cut 3 bases from V and 6 bases from J, with 14 bases between. Germline values: CDR1 MDHEN, CDR2 SYDVKM. The CDR3 is CASSLVLRVNGYTF. The CDR3 DNA sequence: TGTGCCAGCAGTTTGGTTCTCAGGGTTAATGGCTACACCTTC.

This chain links TRBV5-1 with TRBJ1-4; D may be TRBD1 (5 bases). The CDR3 covers 20 residues. The V gene's germline CDR1 is SGHRS and CDR2 YFSETQ. With 0 bases removed from V and 1 base from J, the gap between germline ends came to 22 bases. The chain's CDR3 is CASSLGGFGTAGGTNEKLFF. CDR3 coding DNA: TGCGCCAGCAGCTTGGGGGGTTTCGGGACCGCAGGAGGAACTAATGAAAAACTGTTTTTT.

This clone was seen once. The V gene is TRBV19, the J gene TRBJ2-7; 8 nucleotides line up with TRBD1. This CDR3 spans 16 amino acids. The germline CDR1 and CDR2 sequences are LNHDA and SQIVND (reference sequence). V trimming: 3 bases; J trimming: 2 bases; junction bases outside the gene matches: 9. The CDR3 here is CASSISGQGITYEQYF. CDR3 bases: TGTGCCAGTAGTATTTCAGGACAGGGAATAACCTACGAGCAGTACTTC. The full variable domain, with the rest looked up from reference TRBV19 and TRBJ2-7, is DGGITQSPKYLFRKEGQNVTLSCEQNLNHDAMYWYRQDPGQGLRLIYYSQIVNDFQKGDIAEGYSVSREKKESFPLTVTSAQKNPTAFYLCASSISGQGITYEQYFGPGTRLTVT.

The V gene is TRBV11-1, the J gene TRBJ1-6; D may be TRBD1 (6 bases). V lost 3 bases to trimming and J lost 5 bases, with 11 bases between them. This CDR3 has 15 amino acids. The germline gives CDR1 SGHAT, CDR2 FQDESV (reference sequence). The chain's CDR3 is CASSLTDSHNSPLHF. The CDR3 DNA reads as TGTGCCAGCAGCTTGACGGACAGCCATAATTCACCCCTCCACTTT.

The chain joins TRBV5-4 to TRBJ2-7; D may be TRBD1 (6 bases). Germline V gene data show CDR1 as SGHNT and CDR2 as YYREEE (reference sequence). Trimming removed 0 bases from V and 10 bases from J, with 14 bases in between. This CDR3 contains 13 residues. CDR3: CASSLEGDRSQYF. The DNA of the CDR3 is TGTGCCAGCAGCTTGGAGGGGGATCGGAGCCAGTACTTC. The full variable domain, completed using reference TRBV5-4 and TRBJ2-7, is ETGVTQSPTHLIKTRGQQVTLRCSSQSGHNTVSWYQQALGQGPQFIFQYYREEENGRGNFPPRFSGLQFPNYSSELNVNALELDDSALYLCASSLEGDRSQYFGPGTRLTVT.

The chain employs TRBV28 and TRBJ2-1; D perhaps matches TRBD1 (5 bases). The germline V and J ends were trimmed by 2 bases and 4 bases, with 9 bases remaining between them. The CDR3 consists of 14 residues. Germline-derived CDR1 and CDR2 are MDHEN and SYDVKM. Here the CDR3 DNA reads TGTGCCAGCAGTTTAAGACAGATTTACAATGAGCAGTTCTTC. Its protein product is CASSLRQIYNEQFF.

The J gene is TRBJ1-5, the V gene TRBV27; D possibly corresponds to TRBD1 (6 bases). Trimming removed 3 bases from V and 2 bases from J, with 11 bases in between. The CDR3 contains 15 residues. CDR1 MNHEY and CDR2 SMNVEV come from the germline V gene (reference sequence). CDR3 amino acids: CASSFSRTGNQPQHF. In nucleotides, the CDR3 is TGTGCCAGCAGTTTCTCCCGGACAGGCAATCAGCCCCAGCATTTT.

This chain joins TRBV4-1 and TRBJ2-3; D is unresolved. The CDR3 is 14 amino acids. CDR1 and CDR2 (germline): MGHRA, YSYEKL. Trimming left V 8 bases short and J 0 bases short, with 12 bases between. The CDR3 DNA reads as TGCGCCAGCCGGCCAGACCACAGCACAGATACGCAGTATTTT. It encodes CASRPDHSTDTQYF.

The chain uses TRBV19 and TRBJ1-5; D uncertain. V was cut by 3 bases and J by 2 bases, with 8 bases left in between. The CDR3 contains 14 residues. Germline V gives CDR1 LNHDA, CDR2 SQIVND (reference sequence). The CDR3 DNA reads as TGTGCCAGTAGTATTGGAATGGGCAATCAGCCCCAGCATTTT. It specifies CASSIGMGNQPQHF.

The chain links TRBV2 to TRBJ2-5; the match to TRBD2 covers 7 bases. Per germline, CDR1 SNHLY and CDR2 FYNNEI. The length of the CDR3 is 16 residues. With V trimmed by 3 bases and J by 5 bases, 12 bases remained unmatched. Here the CDR3 DNA reads TGTGCCAGCAGTGACTCTCGGACTAGTATCCCGGAGACCCAGTACTTC. It encodes CASSDSRTSIPETQYF. Full variable domain (outside the CDR3, taken from reference TRBV2 and TRBJ2-5): EPEVTQTPSHQVTQMGQEVILRCVPISNHLYFYWYRQILGQKVEFLVSFYNNEISEKSEIFDDQFSVERPDGSNFTLKIRSTKLEDSAMYFCASSDSRTSIPETQYFGPGTRLLVL.

The V and J genes are TRBV29-1 and TRBJ1-1; perhaps TRBD1 as D (6 bases). The CDR3 totals 15 residues. CDR1 SQVTM and CDR2 ANQGSEA come from the germline V gene. V gave up 5 bases and J gave up 6 bases, with 22 bases separating them. The chain's CDR3 is CSVKFVGGRLSEAFF. CDR3 nucleotide sequence: TGCAGCGTTAAATTTGTTGGGGGGCGATTGTCTGAAGCTTTCTTT.